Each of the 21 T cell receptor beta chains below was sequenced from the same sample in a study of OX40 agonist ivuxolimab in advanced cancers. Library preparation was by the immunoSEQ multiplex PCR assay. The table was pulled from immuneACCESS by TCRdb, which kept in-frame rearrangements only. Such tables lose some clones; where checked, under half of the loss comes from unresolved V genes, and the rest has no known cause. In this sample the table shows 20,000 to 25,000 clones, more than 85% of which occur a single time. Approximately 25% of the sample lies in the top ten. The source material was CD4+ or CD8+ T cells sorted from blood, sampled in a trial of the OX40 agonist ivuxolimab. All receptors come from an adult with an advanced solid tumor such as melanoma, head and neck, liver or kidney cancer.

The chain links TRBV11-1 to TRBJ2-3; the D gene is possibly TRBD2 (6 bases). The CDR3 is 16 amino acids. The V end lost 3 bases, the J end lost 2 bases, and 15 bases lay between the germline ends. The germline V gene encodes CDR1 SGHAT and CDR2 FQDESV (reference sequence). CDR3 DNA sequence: TGTGCCAGCAGCTTGGTCGGGAGAGGGTACACAGATACGCAGTATTTT. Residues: CASSLVGRGYTDTQYF.

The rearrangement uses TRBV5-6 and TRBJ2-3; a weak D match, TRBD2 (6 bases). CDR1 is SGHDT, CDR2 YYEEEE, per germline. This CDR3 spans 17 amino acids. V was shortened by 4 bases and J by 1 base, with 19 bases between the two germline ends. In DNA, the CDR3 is TGTGCCAGCAGCCCGACGAACCAGCGGGCCCGCACAGATACGCAGTATTTT. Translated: CASSPTNQRARTDTQYF.

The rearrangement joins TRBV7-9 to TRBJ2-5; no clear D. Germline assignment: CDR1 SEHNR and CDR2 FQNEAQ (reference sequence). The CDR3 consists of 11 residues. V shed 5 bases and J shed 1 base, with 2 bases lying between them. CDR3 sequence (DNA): TGTGCCAGCAGCCTCCAAGAGACCCAGTACTTC. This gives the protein CASSLQETQYF.

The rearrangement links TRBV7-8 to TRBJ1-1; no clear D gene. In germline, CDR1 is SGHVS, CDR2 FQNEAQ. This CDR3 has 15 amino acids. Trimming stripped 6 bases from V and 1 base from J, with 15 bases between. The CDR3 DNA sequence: TGTGCCAGCAGATTCTCCCGGTTCCCGAACACTGAAGCTTTCTTT. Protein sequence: CASRFSRFPNTEAFF.

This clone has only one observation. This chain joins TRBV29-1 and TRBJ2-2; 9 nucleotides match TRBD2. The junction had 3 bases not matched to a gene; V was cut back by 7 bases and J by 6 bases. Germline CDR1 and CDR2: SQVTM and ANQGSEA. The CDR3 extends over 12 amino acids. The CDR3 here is CSGLAGAGELFF. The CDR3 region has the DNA TGCAGCGGATTAGCGGGAGCCGGGGAGCTGTTTTTT.

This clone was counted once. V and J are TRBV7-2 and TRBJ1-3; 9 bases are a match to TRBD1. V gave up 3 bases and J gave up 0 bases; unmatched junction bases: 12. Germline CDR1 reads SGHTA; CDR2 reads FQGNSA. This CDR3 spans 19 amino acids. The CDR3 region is CASSFPRDRDYYSGNTIYF. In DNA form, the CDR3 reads TGTGCCAGCAGCTTCCCACGGGACAGGGACTATTACTCTGGAAACACCATATATTTT.

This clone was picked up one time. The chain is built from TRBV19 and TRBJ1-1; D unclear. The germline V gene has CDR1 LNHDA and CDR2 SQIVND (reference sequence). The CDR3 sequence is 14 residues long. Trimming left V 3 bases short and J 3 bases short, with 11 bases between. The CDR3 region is CASSIGKGYTEAFF. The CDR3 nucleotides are TGTGCCAGTAGTATCGGAAAGGGCTACACTGAAGCTTTCTTT.

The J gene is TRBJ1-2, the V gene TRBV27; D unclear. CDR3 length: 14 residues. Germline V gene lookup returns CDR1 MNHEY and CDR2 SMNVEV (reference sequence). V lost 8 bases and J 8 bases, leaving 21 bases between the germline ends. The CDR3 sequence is CASSEDGRVGGYTF. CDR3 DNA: TGTGCCAGCTCGGAAGACGGCCGCGTTGGAGGCTACACCTTC.

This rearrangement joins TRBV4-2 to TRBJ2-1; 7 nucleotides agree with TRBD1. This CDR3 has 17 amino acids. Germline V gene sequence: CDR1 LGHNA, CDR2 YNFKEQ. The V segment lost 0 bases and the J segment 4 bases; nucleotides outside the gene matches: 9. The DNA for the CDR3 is TGTGCCAGCAGCCAAGATTATTATTGGGGACAGTACAATGAGCAGTTCTTC. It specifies CASSQDYYWGQYNEQFF.

The CDR3 region is CASSQGDPGELFF. In DNA, the CDR3 is TGCGCCAGCAGCCAAGGTGATCCCGGGGAGCTGTTTTTT. This sequence joins TRBV4-1 and TRBJ2-2; D not certain. The ends were cut back, 1 base at V and 6 bases at J, with 6 bases in the middle. Germline-derived CDR1 and CDR2 are MGHRA and YSYEKL. The CDR3 contains 13 residues.

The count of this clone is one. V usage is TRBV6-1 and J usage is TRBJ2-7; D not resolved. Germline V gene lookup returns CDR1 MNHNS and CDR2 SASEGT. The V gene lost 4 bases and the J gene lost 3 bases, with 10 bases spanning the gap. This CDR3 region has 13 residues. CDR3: CASSGGDGYEQYF. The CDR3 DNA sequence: TGTGCCAGCAGTGGAGGAGACGGCTACGAGCAGTACTTC.

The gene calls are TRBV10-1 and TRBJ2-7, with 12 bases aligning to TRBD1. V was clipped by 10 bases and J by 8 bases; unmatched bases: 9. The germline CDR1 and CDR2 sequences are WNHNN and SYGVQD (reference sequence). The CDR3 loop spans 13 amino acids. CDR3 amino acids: CAMPGQGAIKQYF. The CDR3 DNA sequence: TGCGCCATGCCGGGACAGGGGGCGATCAAGCAGTACTTC.

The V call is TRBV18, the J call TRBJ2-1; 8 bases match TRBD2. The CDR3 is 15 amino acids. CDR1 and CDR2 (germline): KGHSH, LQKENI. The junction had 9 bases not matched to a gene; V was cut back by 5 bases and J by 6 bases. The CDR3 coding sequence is TGTGCCAGCTCAGAACTAGCGGCCAACCCCAATGAGCAGTTCTTC. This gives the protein CASSELAANPNEQFF.

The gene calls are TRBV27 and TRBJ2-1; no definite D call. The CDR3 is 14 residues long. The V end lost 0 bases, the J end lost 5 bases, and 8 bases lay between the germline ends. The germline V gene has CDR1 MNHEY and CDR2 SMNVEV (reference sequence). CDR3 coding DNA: TGTGCCAGCAGTTTATCAGGGCCGAACAATGAGCAGTTCTTC. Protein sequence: CASSLSGPNNEQFF.

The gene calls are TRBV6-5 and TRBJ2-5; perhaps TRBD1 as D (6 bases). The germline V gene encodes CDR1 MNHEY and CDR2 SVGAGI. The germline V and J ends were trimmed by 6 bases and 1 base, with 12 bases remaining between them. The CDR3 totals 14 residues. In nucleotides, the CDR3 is TGTGCCAGCAGCCTACAGGGATCCCAAGAGACCCAGTACTTC. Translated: CASSLQGSQETQYF.

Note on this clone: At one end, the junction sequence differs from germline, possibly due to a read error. The CDR3 here is CASSANRLGRPNYGYTF. CDR3 bases: TGCGCCAGCAGCGCAAACCGGCTGGGGCGACCTAACTATGGCTACACCTTC. The chain is built from TRBV5-4 and TRBJ1-2, with a tentative D call TRBD1 (5 bases). The length of the CDR3 is 17 residues. Germline V CDR1 and CDR2: SGHNT, YYREEE (reference sequence).

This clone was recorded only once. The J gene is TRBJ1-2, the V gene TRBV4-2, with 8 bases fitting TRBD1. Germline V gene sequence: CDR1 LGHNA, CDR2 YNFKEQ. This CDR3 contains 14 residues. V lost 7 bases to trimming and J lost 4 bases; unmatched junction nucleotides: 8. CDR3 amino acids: CASTYLTGAYGYTF. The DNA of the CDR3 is TGTGCCAGCACCTACCTGACAGGGGCCTATGGCTACACCTTC.

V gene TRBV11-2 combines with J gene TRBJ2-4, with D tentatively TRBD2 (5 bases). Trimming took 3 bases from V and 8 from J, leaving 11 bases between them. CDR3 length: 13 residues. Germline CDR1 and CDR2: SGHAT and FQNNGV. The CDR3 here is CASSFDTSDIQYF. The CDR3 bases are TGTGCCAGCAGCTTTGACACTAGTGACATTCAGTACTTC.

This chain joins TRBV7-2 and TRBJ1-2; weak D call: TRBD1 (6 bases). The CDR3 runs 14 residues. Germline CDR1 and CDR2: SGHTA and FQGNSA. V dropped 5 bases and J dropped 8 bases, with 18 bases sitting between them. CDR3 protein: CASSRPGGALGYTF. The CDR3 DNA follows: TGTGCCAGCAGCCGCCCGGGGGGGGCGCTGGGCTACACCTTC.

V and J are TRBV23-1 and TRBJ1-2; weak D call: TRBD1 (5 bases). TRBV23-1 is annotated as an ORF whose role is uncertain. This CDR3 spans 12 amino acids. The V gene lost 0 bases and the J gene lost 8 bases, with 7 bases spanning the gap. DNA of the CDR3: TGCGCCAGCAGTCAATCAGGGGTGGGCTACACCTTC. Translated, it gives CASSQSGVGYTF.

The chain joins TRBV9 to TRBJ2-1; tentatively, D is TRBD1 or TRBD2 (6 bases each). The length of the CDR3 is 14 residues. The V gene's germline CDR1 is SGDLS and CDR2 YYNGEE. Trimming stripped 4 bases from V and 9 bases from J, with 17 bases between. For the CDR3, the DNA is TGTGCCAGCAGCCTAGGGGGGAGCAGCCCTGAGCAGTTCTTC. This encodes CASSLGGSSPEQFF.